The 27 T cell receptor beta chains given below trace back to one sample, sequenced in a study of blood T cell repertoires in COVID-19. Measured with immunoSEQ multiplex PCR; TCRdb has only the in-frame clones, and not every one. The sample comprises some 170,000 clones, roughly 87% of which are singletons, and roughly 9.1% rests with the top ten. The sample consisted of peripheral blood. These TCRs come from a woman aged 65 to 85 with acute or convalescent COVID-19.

The CDR3 coding sequence is TGTGCCACCAGTGACCCAGACAGGAACACCGGGGAGCTGTTTTTT. It codes for CATSDPDRNTGELFF. The chain couples TRBV24-1 to TRBJ2-2; D is perhaps TRBD1 (5 bases). The V and J ends lost 4 bases and 1 base respectively, with 9 bases between them. CDR3 length: 15 residues. Germline V gene sequence: CDR1 KGHDR, CDR2 SFDVKD.

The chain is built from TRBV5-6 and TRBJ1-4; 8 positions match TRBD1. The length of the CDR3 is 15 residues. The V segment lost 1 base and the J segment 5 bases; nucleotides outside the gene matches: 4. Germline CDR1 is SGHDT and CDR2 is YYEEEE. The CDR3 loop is CASSLLGQGNEKLFF. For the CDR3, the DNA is TGTGCCAGCAGCTTGCTTGGACAGGGAAATGAAAAACTGTTTTTT. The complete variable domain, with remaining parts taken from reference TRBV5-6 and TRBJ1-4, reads DAGVTQSPTHLIKTRGQQVTLRCSPKSGHDTVSWYQQALGQGPQFIFQYYEEEERQRGNFPDRFSGHQFPNYSSELNVNALLLGDSALYLCASSLLGQGNEKLFFGSGTQLSVL.

The CDR3 loop is CASSLNTGLVAGGPYNEQFF. In nucleotides, the CDR3 is TGTGCCAGCAGCTTAAATACAGGGTTGGTAGCGGGAGGGCCCTACAATGAGCAGTTCTTC. The chain carries TRBV11-3 and TRBJ2-1; 11 nucleotides agree with TRBD2. Trimming took 2 bases from V and 2 from J; bases not matched to a gene: 14. The germline gives CDR1 SGHNT, CDR2 YENEEA. The CDR3 has 20 residues.

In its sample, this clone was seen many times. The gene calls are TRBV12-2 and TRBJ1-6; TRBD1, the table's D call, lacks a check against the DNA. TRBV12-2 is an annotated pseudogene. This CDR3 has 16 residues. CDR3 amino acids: CASRLEGTVYNSPLHF. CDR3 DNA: TGTGCAAGTCGCTTAGAGGGGACAGTATATAATTCACCCCTCCACTTT.

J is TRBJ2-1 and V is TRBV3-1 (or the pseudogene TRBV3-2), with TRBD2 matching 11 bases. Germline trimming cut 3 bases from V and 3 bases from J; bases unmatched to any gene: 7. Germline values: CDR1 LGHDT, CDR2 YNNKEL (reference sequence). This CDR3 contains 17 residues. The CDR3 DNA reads TGTGCCAGCAGCCATACGACTAGCGGGACGCACTACAATGAGCAGTTCTTC. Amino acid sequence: CASSHTTSGTHYNEQFF.

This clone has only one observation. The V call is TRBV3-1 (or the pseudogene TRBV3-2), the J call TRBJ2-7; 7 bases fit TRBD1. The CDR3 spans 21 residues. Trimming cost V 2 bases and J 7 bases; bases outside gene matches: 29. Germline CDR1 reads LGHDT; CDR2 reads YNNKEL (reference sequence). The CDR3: CASSQQGQYQGKRKRLREQYF. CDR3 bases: TGTGCCAGCAGCCAACAGGGACAGTACCAGGGGAAGCGGAAGAGATTGAGGGAGCAGTACTTC.

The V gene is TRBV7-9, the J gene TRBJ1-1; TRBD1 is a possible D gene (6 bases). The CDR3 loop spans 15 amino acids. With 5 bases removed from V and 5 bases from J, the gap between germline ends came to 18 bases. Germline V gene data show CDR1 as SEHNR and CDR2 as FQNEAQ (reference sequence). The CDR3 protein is CASSLRVGGQTEAFF. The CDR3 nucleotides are TGTGCCAGCAGCCTCCGAGTAGGGGGTCAAACTGAAGCTTTCTTT.

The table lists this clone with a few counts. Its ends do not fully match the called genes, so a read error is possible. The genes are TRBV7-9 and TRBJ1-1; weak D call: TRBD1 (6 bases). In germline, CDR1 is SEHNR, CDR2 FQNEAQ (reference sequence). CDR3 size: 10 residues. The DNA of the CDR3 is TGTGCCAGCAGCCCCGGGACAATTGGGTTT. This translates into CASSPGTIGF. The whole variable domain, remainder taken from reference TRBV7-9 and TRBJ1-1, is DTGVSQNPRHKITKRGQNVTFRCDPISEHNRLYWYRQTLGQGPEFLTYFQNEAQLEKSRLLSDRFSAERPKGSFSTLEIQRTEQGDSAMYLCASSPGTIGFGQGTRLTVV.

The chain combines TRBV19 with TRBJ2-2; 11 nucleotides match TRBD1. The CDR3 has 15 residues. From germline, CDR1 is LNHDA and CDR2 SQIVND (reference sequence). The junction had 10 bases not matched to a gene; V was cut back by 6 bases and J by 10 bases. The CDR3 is CASSAWTGGGPELFF. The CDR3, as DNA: TGTGCCAGTAGCGCCTGGACAGGGGGCGGTCCGGAGCTGTTTTTT.

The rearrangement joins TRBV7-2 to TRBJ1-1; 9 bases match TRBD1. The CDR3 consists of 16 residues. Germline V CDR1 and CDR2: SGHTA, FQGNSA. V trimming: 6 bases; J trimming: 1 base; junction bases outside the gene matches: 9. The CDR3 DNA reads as TGTGCCAGCAGGAACAGGGGGCGCGGAGGGAACACTGAAGCTTTCTTT. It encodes CASRNRGRGGNTEAFF.

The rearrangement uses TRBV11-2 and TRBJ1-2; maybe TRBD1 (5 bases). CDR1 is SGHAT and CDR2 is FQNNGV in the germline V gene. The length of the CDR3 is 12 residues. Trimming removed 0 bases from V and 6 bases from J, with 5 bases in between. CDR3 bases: TGTGCCAGCAGCTTAGAAGGGGATGGCTACACCTTC. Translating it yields CASSLEGDGYTF.

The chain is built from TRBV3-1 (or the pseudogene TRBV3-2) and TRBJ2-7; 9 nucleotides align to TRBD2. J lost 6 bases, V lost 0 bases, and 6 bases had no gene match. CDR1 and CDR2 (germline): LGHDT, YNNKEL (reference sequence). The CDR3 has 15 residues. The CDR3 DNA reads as TGTGCCAGCAGCCAAGATAGCGGGAGTGTATCCGAGCAGTACTTC. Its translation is CASSQDSGSVSEQYF.

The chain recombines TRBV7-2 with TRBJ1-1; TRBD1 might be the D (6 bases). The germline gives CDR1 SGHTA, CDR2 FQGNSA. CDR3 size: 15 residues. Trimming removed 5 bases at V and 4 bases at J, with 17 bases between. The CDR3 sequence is CASSRDKWLGTEAFF. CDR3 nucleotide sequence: TGTGCCAGCAGCAGGGACAAGTGGTTAGGCACTGAAGCTTTCTTT. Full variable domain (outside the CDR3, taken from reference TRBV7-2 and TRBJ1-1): GAGVSQSPSNKVTEKGKDVELRCDPISGHTALYWYRQSLGQGLEFLIYFQGNSAPDKSGLPSDRFSAERTGGSVSTLTIQRTQQEDSAVYLCASSRDKWLGTEAFFGQGTRLTVV.

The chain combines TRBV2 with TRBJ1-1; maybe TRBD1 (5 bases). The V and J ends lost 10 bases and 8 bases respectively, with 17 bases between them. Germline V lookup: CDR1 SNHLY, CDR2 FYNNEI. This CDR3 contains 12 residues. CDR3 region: CATVNRRGEAFF. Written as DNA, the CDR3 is TGTGCCACCGTAAACCGAAGGGGAGAAGCTTTCTTT.

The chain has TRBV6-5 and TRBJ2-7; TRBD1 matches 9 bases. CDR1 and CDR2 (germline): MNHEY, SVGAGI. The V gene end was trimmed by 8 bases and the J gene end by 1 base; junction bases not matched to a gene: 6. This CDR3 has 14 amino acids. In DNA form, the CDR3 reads TGTGCCAGCGCGAGACAGGGGGAGTCCTACGAGCAGTACTTC. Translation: CASARQGESYEQYF.

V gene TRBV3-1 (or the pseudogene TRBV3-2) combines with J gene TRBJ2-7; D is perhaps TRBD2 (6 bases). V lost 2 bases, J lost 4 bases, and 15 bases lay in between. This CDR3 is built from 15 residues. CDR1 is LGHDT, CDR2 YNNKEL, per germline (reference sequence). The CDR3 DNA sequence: TGTGCCAGCAGCCAATTGTTAGCGGCAGAATACGAGCAGTACTTC. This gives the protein CASSQLLAAEYEQYF.

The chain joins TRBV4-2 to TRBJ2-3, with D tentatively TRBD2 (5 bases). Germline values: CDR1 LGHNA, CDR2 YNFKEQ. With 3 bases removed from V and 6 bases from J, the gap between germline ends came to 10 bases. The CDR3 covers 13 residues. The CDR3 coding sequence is TGTGCCAGCAGCCAGCCTAGCAGTGATACGCAGTATTTT. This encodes CASSQPSSDTQYF.

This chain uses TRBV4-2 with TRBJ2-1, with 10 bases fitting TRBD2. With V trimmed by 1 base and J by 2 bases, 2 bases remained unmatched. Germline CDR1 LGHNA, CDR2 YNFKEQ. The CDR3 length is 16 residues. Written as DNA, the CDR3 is TGTGCCAGCAGCCAAGGAGCGGGGGGGACCTACAATGAGCAGTTCTTC. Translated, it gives CASSQGAGGTYNEQFF.

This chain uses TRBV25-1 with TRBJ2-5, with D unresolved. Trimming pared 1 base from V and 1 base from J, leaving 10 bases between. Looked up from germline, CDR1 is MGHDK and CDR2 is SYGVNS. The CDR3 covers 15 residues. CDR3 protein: CASSEWVQVQETQYF. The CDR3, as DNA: TGTGCCAGCAGTGAATGGGTCCAGGTCCAAGAGACCCAGTACTTC.

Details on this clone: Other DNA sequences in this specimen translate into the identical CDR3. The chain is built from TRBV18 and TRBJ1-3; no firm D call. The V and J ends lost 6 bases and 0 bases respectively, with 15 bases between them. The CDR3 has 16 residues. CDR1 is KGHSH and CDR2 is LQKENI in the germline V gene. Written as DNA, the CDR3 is TGTGCCAGCTCCCCTAACCAAGGGAGCTCTGGAAACACCATATATTTT. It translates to CASSPNQGSSGNTIYF.

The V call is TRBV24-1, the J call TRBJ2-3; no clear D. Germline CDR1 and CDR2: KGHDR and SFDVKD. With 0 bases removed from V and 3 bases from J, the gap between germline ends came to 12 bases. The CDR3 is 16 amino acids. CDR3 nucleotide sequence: TGTGCCACCAGTGATTTGAGAGTTGAAAATACAGATACGCAGTATTTT. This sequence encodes CATSDLRVENTDTQYF.

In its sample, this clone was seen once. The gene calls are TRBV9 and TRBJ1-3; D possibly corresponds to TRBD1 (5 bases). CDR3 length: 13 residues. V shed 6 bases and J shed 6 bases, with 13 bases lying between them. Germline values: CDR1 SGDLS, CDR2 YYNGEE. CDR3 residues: CASKGGAENTIYF. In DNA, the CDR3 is TGTGCCAGCAAGGGAGGGGCGGAAAACACCATATATTTT.

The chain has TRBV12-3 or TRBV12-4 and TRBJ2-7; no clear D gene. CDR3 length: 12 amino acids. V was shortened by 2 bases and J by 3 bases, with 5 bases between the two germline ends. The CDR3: CASSLTGYEQYF. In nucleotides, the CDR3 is TGTGCCAGCAGTTTAACCGGCTACGAGCAGTACTTC.

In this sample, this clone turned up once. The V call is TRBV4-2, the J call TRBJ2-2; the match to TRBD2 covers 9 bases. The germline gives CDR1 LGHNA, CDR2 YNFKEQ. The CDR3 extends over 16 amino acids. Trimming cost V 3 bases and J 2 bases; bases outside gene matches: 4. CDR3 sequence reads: CASSQSSGGNTGELFF. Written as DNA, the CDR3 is TGTGCCAGCAGCCAGAGTAGCGGGGGAAACACCGGGGAGCTGTTTTTT.

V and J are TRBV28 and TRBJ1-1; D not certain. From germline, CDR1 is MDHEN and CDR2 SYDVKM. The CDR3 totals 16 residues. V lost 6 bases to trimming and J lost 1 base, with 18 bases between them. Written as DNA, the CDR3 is TGTGCCAGCAGCAACCCGGCGGGGATCGCGAACACTGAAGCTTTCTTT. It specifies CASSNPAGIANTEAFF.

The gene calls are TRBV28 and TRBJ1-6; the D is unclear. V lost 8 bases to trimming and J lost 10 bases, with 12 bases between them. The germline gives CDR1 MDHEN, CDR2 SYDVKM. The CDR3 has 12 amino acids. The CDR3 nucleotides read TGTGCCAGCGGAACCCGGGAGTCACCCCTCCACTTT. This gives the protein CASGTRESPLHF.

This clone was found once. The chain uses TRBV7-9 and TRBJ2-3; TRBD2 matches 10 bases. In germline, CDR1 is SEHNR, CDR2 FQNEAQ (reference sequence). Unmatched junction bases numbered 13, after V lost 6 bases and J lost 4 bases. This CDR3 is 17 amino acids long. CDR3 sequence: CASSLLAGAGGADTQYF. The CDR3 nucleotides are TGTGCCAGCAGTTTGCTAGCGGGAGCTGGGGGGGCAGATACGCAGTATTTT.